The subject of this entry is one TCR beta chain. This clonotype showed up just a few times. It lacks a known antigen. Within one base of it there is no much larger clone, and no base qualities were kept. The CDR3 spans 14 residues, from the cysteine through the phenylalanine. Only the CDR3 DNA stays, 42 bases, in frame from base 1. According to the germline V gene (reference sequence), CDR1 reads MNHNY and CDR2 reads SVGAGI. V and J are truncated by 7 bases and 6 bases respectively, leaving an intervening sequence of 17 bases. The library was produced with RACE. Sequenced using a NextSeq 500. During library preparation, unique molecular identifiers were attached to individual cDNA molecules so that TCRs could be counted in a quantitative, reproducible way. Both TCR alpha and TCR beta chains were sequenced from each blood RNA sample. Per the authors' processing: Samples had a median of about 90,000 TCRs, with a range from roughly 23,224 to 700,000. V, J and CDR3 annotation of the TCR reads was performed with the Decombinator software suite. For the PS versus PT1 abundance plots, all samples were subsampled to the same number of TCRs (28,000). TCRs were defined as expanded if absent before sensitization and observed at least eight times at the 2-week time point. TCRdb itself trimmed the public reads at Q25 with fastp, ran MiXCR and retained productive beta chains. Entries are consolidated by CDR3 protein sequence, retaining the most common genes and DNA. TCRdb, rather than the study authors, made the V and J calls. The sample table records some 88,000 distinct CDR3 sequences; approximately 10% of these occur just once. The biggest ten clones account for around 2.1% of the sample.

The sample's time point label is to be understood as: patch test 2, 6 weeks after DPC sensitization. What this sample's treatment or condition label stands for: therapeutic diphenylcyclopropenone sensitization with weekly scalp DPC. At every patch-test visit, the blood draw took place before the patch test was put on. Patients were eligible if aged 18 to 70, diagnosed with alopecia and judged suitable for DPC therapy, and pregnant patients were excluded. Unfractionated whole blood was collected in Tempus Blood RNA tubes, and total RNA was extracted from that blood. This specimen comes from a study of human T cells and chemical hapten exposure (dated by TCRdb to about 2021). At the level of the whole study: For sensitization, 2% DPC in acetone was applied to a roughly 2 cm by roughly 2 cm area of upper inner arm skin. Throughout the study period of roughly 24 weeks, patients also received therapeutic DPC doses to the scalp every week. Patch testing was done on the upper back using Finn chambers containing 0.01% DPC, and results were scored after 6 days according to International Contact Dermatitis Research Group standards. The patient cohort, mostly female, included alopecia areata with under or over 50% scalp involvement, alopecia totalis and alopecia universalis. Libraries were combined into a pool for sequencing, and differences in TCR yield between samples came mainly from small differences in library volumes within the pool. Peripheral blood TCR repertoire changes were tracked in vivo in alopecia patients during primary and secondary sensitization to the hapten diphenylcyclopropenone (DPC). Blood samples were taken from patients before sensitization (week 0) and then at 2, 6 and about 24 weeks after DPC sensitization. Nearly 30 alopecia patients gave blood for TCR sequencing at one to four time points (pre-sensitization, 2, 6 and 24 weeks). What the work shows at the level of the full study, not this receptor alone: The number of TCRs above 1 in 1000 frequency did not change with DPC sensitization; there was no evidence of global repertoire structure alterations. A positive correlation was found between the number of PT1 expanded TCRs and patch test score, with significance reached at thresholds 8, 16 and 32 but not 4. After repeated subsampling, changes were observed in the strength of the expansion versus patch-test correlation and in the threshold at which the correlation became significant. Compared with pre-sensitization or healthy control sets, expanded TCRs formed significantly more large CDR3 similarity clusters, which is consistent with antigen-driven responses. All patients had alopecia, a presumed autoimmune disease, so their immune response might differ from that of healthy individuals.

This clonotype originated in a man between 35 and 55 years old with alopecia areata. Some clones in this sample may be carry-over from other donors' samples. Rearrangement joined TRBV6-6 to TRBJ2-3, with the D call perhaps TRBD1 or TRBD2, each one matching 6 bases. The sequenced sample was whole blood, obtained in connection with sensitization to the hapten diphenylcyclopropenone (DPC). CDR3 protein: CASTMRRRGDTQYF. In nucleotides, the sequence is TGTGCCAGCACTATGCGGAGGAGGGGGGATACGCAGTATTTT.